The 30 T cell receptor beta chains below all came from one sample that was sequenced in a study of OX40 agonist ivuxolimab in advanced cancers. The table came from immunoSEQ multiplex PCR; TCRdb's copy has only in-frame clones and leaves some out. The sample includes fewer than 90,000 clones, 70% to 90% of them seen just once. The starting material was CD4+ or CD8+ T cells sorted from blood, obtained in a trial of the OX40 agonist ivuxolimab. All receptors come from an adult with an advanced solid tumor such as melanoma, head and neck, liver or kidney cancer.

The chain carries TRBV7-9 and TRBJ1-1; D perhaps matches TRBD1 (6 bases). Looked up from germline, CDR1 is SEHNR and CDR2 is FQNEAQ (reference sequence). V was shortened by 3 bases and J by 5 bases, with 13 bases between the two germline ends. This CDR3 is built from 14 residues. CDR3 sequence (DNA): TGTGCCAGCAGCTTCGAAGGGGGAAGGACTGAAGCTTTCTTT. Its translation is CASSFEGGRTEAFF. The whole variable domain, remainder taken from reference TRBV7-9 and TRBJ1-1, is DTGVSQNPRHKITKRGQNVTFRCDPISEHNRLYWYRQTLGQGPEFLTYFQNEAQLEKSRLLSDRFSAERPKGSFSTLEIQRTEQGDSAMYLCASSFEGGRTEAFFGQGTRLTVV.

The chain carries TRBV5-6 and TRBJ2-2; 9 bases map to TRBD1. V was clipped by 7 bases and J by 3 bases; unmatched bases: 10. Germline CDR1 SGHDT, CDR2 YYEEEE. The CDR3 totals 16 residues. CDR3 sequence: CASWAAGTGYTGELFF. The CDR3 region has the DNA TGTGCCAGCTGGGCGGCCGGGACAGGGTACACCGGGGAGCTGTTTTTT.

The V gene is TRBV11-1, the J gene TRBJ2-5; no firm D call. The V gene lost 5 bases and the J gene lost 3 bases, with 10 bases spanning the gap. This CDR3 region has 13 residues. Germline loops: CDR1 SGHAT, CDR2 FQDESV (reference sequence). The CDR3: CASSLGLKETQYF. Here the CDR3 DNA reads TGTGCCAGCAGCCTCGGGCTGAAAGAGACCCAGTACTTC.

J is TRBJ1-4 and V is TRBV2; D possibly corresponds to TRBD1 (6 bases). Germline V gives CDR1 SNHLY, CDR2 FYNNEI. This CDR3 region has 14 residues. The germline V and J ends were trimmed by 3 bases and 3 bases, with 8 bases remaining between them. The CDR3, as DNA: TGTGCCAGCAGTGACGGACAGTCTAATGAAAAACTGTTTTTT. Amino acids: CASSDGQSNEKLFF. The full variable domain, in which reference TRBV2 and TRBJ1-4 provide the parts outside the CDR3, is EPEVTQTPSHQVTQMGQEVILRCVPISNHLYFYWYRQILGQKVEFLVSFYNNEISEKSEIFDDQFSVERPDGSNFTLKIRSTKLEDSAMYFCASSDGQSNEKLFFGSGTQLSVL.

The chain couples TRBV12-5 to TRBJ1-1; D not resolved. Germline loops: CDR1 LGHNT, CDR2 FRNRAP. This CDR3 has 15 amino acids. Trimming left V 0 bases short and J 8 bases short, with 16 bases between. CDR3 loop: CASGLVPRAELEAFF. CDR3 bases: TGTGCTAGTGGTTTGGTACCCCGGGCCGAACTGGAAGCTTTCTTT.

V is TRBV19 and J is TRBJ1-2, with 10 bases matching TRBD1. The V gene end was trimmed by 9 bases and the J gene end by 7 bases; junction bases not matched to a gene: 11. CDR1 LNHDA and CDR2 SQIVND come from the germline V gene (reference sequence). This CDR3 spans 14 amino acids. The CDR3, as DNA: TGTGCCAGCCACCCTCTGGGACAGGGGAGTGGCTACACCTTC. Translating gives CASHPLGQGSGYTF.

This clone has more than one count but fewer than ten. The chain has TRBV27 and TRBJ1-2; 7 bases are shared with TRBD1. The CDR3 is made up of 16 amino acids. The trim removed 5 bases at V and 1 base at J, leaving 10 bases unmatched. From germline, CDR1 is MNHEY and CDR2 SMNVEV (reference sequence). In nucleotides, the CDR3 is TGTGCCAGCAGTAAAGCAAGGACAGGAGATAACTATGGCTACACCTTC. Its translation: CASSKARTGDNYGYTF.

The chain has TRBV7-3 and TRBJ1-1; possible D gene TRBD1, 5 bases. The CDR3 is 14 amino acids. Trimming took off 0 bases at V and 2 bases at J, with 7 bases between the two ends. CDR1 SGHTA and CDR2 FQGTGA come from the germline V gene. Here the CDR3 DNA reads TGTGCCAGCAGCTTAACGGGACCTAACACTGAAGCTTTCTTT. Translation: CASSLTGPNTEAFF.

V gene TRBV7-2 combines with J gene TRBJ2-2; D is uncertain. Germline assignment: CDR1 SGHTA and CDR2 FQGNSA. The CDR3 consists of 14 residues. Trimming shortened V by 4 bases and J by 6 bases, and 12 bases separated the two germline ends. The CDR3 DNA is TGTGCCAGCAGCTCAAGACTGGTGGCCGGGGAGCTGTTTTTT. It yields the protein CASSSRLVAGELFF.

This chain uses TRBV5-1 with TRBJ1-2, with D hard to call. Germline-derived CDR1 and CDR2 are SGHRS and YFSETQ. V dropped 1 base and J dropped 7 bases, with 14 bases sitting between them. The CDR3 spans 14 residues. CDR3: CASSLLGGNSGYTF. The DNA of the CDR3 is TGCGCCAGCAGCTTGCTGGGAGGAAATTCTGGCTACACCTTC.

The chain links TRBV6-5 to TRBJ2-5; D is perhaps TRBD1 (5 bases). V was clipped by 2 bases and J by 2 bases, with 6 bases between them. Looked up from germline, CDR1 is MNHEY and CDR2 is SVGAGI. The length of the CDR3 is 13 residues. The CDR3 sequence: CASSYQGQETQYF. The CDR3, as DNA: TGTGCCAGCAGTTACCAGGGTCAAGAGACCCAGTACTTC.

This clone was counted a single time. The V and J genes are TRBV6-5 and TRBJ1-2; 8 nucleotides align to TRBD1. The germline V gene encodes CDR1 MNHEY and CDR2 SVGAGI. The V and J ends lost 5 bases and 13 bases, in that order; junction bases with no gene match: 15. The CDR3 length is 14 residues. The CDR3 reads CASSQTLDRATGTF. CDR3 sequence (DNA): TGTGCCAGCAGTCAGACCTTGGACAGGGCCACGGGCACCTTC.

The rearrangement uses TRBV9 and TRBJ2-6; no firm D call. The CDR3 is made up of 14 amino acids. CDR1 SGDLS and CDR2 YYNGEE come from the germline V gene. Trimming stripped 0 bases from V and 2 bases from J, with 3 bases between. In nucleotides, the CDR3 is TGTGCCAGCAGCGTAGGCCCTGGGGCCAACGTCCTGACTTTC. Amino acid sequence: CASSVGPGANVLTF.

The count of this clone is one. The chain couples TRBV28 to TRBJ1-2; no clear D gene. The V gene's germline CDR1 is MDHEN and CDR2 SYDVKM. The CDR3 length is 13 residues. V dropped 5 bases and J dropped 2 bases, with 9 bases sitting between them. This CDR3 reads CASSSQNNYGYTF. Here the CDR3 DNA reads TGTGCCAGCAGTAGCCAGAACAACTATGGCTACACCTTC.

The chain is built from TRBV5-1 and TRBJ2-2; TRBD1 matches at 8 bases. The CDR3 spans 14 residues. CDR1 is SGHRS, CDR2 YFSETQ, per germline. V was pared by 3 bases and J by 3 bases, with 1 base of the junction left unmatched. CDR3 sequence (DNA): TGCGCCAGCAGCTCGACAGGGGACACCGGGGAGCTGTTTTTT. Amino acid sequence: CASSSTGDTGELFF. The full variable domain, in which reference TRBV5-1 and TRBJ2-2 provide the parts outside the CDR3, is KAGVTQTPRYLIKTRGQQVTLSCSPISGHRSVSWYQQTPGQGLQFLFEYFSETQRNKGNFPGRFSGRQFSNSRSEMNVSTLELGDSALYLCASSSTGDTGELFFGEGSRLTVL.

This rearrangement joins TRBV7-2 to TRBJ2-1; D may be TRBD1 (5 bases). V shed 4 bases and J shed 4 bases, with 11 bases lying between them. Germline CDR1 is SGHTA and CDR2 is FQGNSA. The CDR3 is 14 residues long. CDR3 sequence reads: CASSSDPGYNEQFF. DNA for the CDR3: TGTGCCAGCAGCTCCGATCCAGGGTACAATGAGCAGTTCTTC.

The V call is TRBV6-5, the J call TRBJ1-5; D is ambiguous. V was shortened by 6 bases and J by 4 bases, with 10 bases between the two germline ends. The germline V gene has CDR1 MNHEY and CDR2 SVGAGI. The CDR3 loop spans 13 amino acids. CDR3 amino acids: CASSLDWNQPQHF. CDR3 coding DNA: TGTGCCAGCAGCCTGGACTGGAATCAGCCCCAGCATTTT.

The CDR3 nucleotides read TGTGCCAGCAGCCAAGACGGGACAGCCCTCTATGGCTACACCTTC. It translates to CASSQDGTALYGYTF. This chain connects TRBV14 to TRBJ1-2, with 7 bases that match TRBD1. There are 15 residues in the CDR3. V dropped 0 bases and J dropped 4; count of bases not matched to a gene: 5. Germline-derived CDR1 and CDR2 are SGHDN and FVKESK.

The chain joins TRBV28 to TRBJ1-1, with TRBD1 identical over 7 bases. Germline V gives CDR1 MDHEN, CDR2 SYDVKM. The CDR3 runs to 15 residues. V lost 6 bases, J lost 7 bases, and 14 bases stayed unmatched. The CDR3 spells CASSPSRGGASEAFF. DNA of the CDR3: TGTGCCAGCAGCCCTTCTCGAGGGGGCGCGAGTGAAGCTTTCTTT.

The J gene is TRBJ2-2, the V gene TRBV11-2; D ambiguous. The CDR3 has 13 amino acids. V was cut by 1 base and J by 7 bases, with 7 bases left in between. Germline loops: CDR1 SGHAT, CDR2 FQNNGV. The CDR3 nucleotides are TGTGCCAGCAGCTTAGTTAATATCGGGGAGCTGTTTTTT. Protein product: CASSLVNIGELFF.

This rearrangement joins TRBV7-3 to TRBJ1-1, with D uncertain. The CDR3 is 16 amino acids. V lost 0 bases, J lost 1 base, and 12 bases lay in between. Germline V CDR1 and CDR2: SGHTA, FQGTGA. The CDR3, as DNA: TGTGCCAGCAGCTTAACGGCCAATTCTGGGAACACTGAAGCTTTCTTT. Amino acid sequence: CASSLTANSGNTEAFF.

V and J are TRBV7-9 and TRBJ1-1, with D unresolved. V was shortened by 5 bases and J by 4 bases, with 11 bases between the two germline ends. The CDR3 runs to 13 residues. CDR1 is SEHNR and CDR2 is FQNEAQ in the germline V gene (reference sequence). The CDR3 reads CASSELGPTEAFF. The DNA of the CDR3 is TGTGCCAGCAGCGAGTTAGGTCCCACTGAAGCTTTCTTT.

This clone was seen only a few times. The same CDR3 also results from other DNA sequences found in this sample. The chain links TRBV10-3 to TRBJ1-5; D unclear. The ends were cut back, 0 bases at V and 3 bases at J, with 6 bases in the middle. The germline CDR1 and CDR2 sequences are ENHRY and SYGVKD. This CDR3 has 14 amino acids. In DNA form, the CDR3 reads TGTGCCATCAGTGAGTCCGGTTACAATCAGCCCCAGCATTTT. Translated: CAISESGYNQPQHF.

The chain joins TRBV10-3 to TRBJ2-1, with D unclear. The V and J ends lost 4 bases and 9 bases respectively, with 13 bases between them. Germline values: CDR1 ENHRY, CDR2 SYGVKD. This CDR3 contains 13 residues. The CDR3 is CAISGVSHIEQFF. The CDR3 region has the DNA TGTGCCATCAGTGGGGTATCTCACATTGAGCAGTTCTTC.

This clone was observed a single time. V is TRBV5-1 and J is TRBJ2-3, with 12 positions matching TRBD2. Per the germline V gene, CDR1 is SGHRS and CDR2 is YFSETQ. Trimming removed 8 bases from V and 3 bases from J; junction bases left unmatched: 4. This CDR3 spans 14 amino acids. The DNA of the CDR3 is TGCGCCAGTAGACTAGCGGGGGAGACAGATACGCAGTATTTT. Its translation: CASRLAGETDTQYF.

This sequence joins TRBV27 and TRBJ2-1; D is possibly TRBD2 (5 bases). The CDR3 is made up of 12 amino acids. Deletions cut 6 bases from V and 10 bases from J, with 13 bases between. Germline V gene data show CDR1 as MNHEY and CDR2 as SMNVEV (reference sequence). CDR3 residues: CASSKGVVEQFF. Written as DNA, the CDR3 is TGTGCCAGCAGCAAGGGAGTAGTCGAGCAGTTCTTC.

V gene TRBV7-2 combines with J gene TRBJ1-5; 8 nucleotides match TRBD1. The CDR3 spans 14 residues. Germline CDR1 is SGHTA and CDR2 is FQGNSA. The J segment lost 5 bases and the V segment lost 6 bases, leaving 6 bases of the junction unmatched. As DNA, the CDR3 is TGTGCCAGCAGGTCCGGACAGGGATATCAGCCCCAGCATTTT. Protein product: CASRSGQGYQPQHF.

This clone was observed a single time. The rearrangement links TRBV10-3 to TRBJ1-6, with a tentative D call TRBD1 (6 bases). The CDR3 covers 14 residues. Looked up from germline, CDR1 is ENHRY and CDR2 is SYGVKD. V was trimmed by 7 bases and J by 7 bases, leaving 14 bases between them. The CDR3 bases are TGTGCCATCACGGGACATCAAGAAAATTCACCCCTCCACTTT. Encoded protein: CAITGHQENSPLHF.

The CDR3 is CASSWDPNQPQHF. The CDR3 DNA is TGTGCCAGCAGTTGGGACCCCAATCAGCCCCAGCATTTT. The chain is built from TRBV27 and TRBJ1-5; D may be TRBD1 (5 bases). There are 13 residues in the CDR3. Trimming took off 4 bases at V and 3 bases at J, with 7 bases between the two ends. CDR1 and CDR2 from the germline V gene are MNHEY and SMNVEV (reference sequence).

For the CDR3, the DNA is TGTGCCAGCAGCTTAGGGTCGACAGAGACCTACGAGCAGTACTTC. Its protein is CASSLGSTETYEQYF. The rearrangement uses TRBV11-2 and TRBJ2-7; TRBD1 is a possible D gene (5 bases). Trimming removed 1 base at V and 2 bases at J, with 12 bases between. CDR1 is SGHAT and CDR2 is FQNNGV in the germline V gene. This CDR3 spans 15 amino acids.